This entry concerns a single TCR beta chain. These data are taken from a study of blood T cell repertoires in COVID-19. Profiled with immunoSEQ multiplex PCR; TCRdb holds only in-frame clones, not every one. Here the sample spans around 200,000 clones, more than 70% being singletons. Input material: PBMCs or T cells enriched from blood (not recorded which). The source of this sequence is a man aged 40-49 years with acute COVID-19.

Here the CDR3 DNA reads TGTGCCTGGAGTGCGATGTCCTCGGGCACCATATATTTT. It translates to CAWSAMSSGTIYF. The chain has TRBV30 and TRBJ1-3; D not certain. The germline gives CDR1 GTSNPN, CDR2 SVGIG (reference sequence). The CDR3 consists of 13 residues. V gave up 1 base and J gave up 9 bases, with 13 bases separating them.